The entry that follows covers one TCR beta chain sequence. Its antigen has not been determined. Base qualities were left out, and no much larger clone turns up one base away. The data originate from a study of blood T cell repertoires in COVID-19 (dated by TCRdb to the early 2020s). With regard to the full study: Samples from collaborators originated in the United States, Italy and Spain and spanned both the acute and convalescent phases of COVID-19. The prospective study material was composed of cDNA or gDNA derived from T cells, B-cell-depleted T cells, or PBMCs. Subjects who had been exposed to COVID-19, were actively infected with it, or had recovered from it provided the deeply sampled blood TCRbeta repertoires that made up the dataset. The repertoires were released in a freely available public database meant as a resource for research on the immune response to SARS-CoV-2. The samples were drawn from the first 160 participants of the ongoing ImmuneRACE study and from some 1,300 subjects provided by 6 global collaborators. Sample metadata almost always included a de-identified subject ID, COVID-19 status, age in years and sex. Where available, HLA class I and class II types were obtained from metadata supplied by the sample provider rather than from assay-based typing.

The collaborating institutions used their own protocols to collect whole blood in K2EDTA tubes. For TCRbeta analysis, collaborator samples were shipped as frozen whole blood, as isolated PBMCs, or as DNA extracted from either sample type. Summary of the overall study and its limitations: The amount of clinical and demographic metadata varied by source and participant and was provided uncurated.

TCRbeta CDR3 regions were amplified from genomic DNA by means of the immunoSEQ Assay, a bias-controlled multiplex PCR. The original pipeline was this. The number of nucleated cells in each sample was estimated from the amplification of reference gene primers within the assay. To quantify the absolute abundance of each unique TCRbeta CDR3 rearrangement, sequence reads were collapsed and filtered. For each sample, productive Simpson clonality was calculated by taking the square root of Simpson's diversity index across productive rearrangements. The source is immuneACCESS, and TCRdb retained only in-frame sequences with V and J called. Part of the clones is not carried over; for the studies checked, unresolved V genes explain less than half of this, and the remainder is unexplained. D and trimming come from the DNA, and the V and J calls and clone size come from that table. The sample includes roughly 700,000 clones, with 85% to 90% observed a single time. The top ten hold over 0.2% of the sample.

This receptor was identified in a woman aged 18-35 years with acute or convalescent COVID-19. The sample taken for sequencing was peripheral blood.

The CDR3 reads CASSLVTGKSAEAFF. The DNA sequence follows: TGTGCCAGCAGCTTAGTGACAGGGAAATCGGCTGAAGCTTTCTTT. The V and J genes are TRBV13 and TRBJ1-1; 7 central nucleotides agree with TRBD1. Ends trimmed: V by 1 base, J by 6 bases; bases unmatched to a gene: 8. CDR1 and CDR2 were assigned from the germline V gene (reference sequence) as PRHDT and FYEKMQ. From the cysteine up to the phenylalanine, the CDR3 has a length of 15 residues. Just the 45-base CDR3 DNA is kept, in frame starting at base 1. Supplemented by the reference TRBV13 and TRBJ1-1 proteins around the CDR3, the complete variable domain is AAGVIQSPRHLIKEKRETATLKCYPIPRHDTVYWYQQGPGQDPQFLISFYEKMQSDKGSIPDRFSAQQFSDYHSELNMSSLELGDSALYFCASSLVTGKSAEAFFGQGTRLTVV.